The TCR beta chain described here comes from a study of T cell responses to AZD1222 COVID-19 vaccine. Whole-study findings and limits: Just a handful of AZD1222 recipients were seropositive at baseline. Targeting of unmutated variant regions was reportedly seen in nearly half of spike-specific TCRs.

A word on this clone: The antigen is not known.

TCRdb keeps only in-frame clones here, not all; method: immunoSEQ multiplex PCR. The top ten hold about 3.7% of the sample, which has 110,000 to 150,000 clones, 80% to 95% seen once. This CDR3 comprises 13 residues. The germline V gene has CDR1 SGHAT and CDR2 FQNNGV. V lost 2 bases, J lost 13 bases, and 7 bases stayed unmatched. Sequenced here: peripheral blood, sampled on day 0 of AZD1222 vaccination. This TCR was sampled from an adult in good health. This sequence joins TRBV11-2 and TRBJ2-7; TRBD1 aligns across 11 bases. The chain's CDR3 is CASSLKGQGDPYF. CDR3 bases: TGTGCCAGCAGCTTAAAGGGACAGGGGGACCCCTACTTC.